The sequence of this T cell receptor beta chain was determined in a study of T cells in Graves' hyperthyroidism and ophthalmopathy. General study findings and limits: Blood also carried most thyroid clonotypes expanded above 0.001.

With 3 bases removed from V and 3 bases from J, the gap between germline ends came to 9 bases. The CDR3 runs to 14 residues. CDR1 is LNHDA and CDR2 is SQIVND in the germline V gene (reference sequence). This clonotype was observed a handful of times. Its specificity is not known. TCR beta CDR3 regions were amplified from RNA. The HTBI primer set was used in a first-round RT-PCR of the TCR CDR3. TCRdb re-called the multiplex PCR reads with MiXCR, one entry per CDR3 protein. The sample gives about 710,000 distinct CDR3 sequences, approximately 16% of which show up once; under 10% is in the top ten. Stability of Graves' hyperthyroidism was defined as absent ophthalmopathy progression within 18 months.

This chain uses TRBV19 with TRBJ2-1, with D unresolved. The sequenced sample consisted of blood. This receptor was obtained from a young man with Graves' hyperthyroidism. The CDR3 reads CASSIEQHYNEQFF. The CDR3 region has the DNA TGTGCCAGTAGTATTGAACAGCACTACAATGAGCAGTTCTTC. Full variable domain (missing parts from reference TRBV19 and TRBJ2-1): DGGITQSPKYLFRKEGQNVTLSCEQNLNHDAMYWYRQDPGQGLRLIYYSQIVNDFQKGDIAEGYSVSREKKESFPLTVTSAQKNPTAFYLCASSIEQHYNEQFFGPGTRLTVL.